A selection of T cell receptor beta chains follows, all from one sample in a study of shared clonotypes between healthy human individuals. The method was immunoSEQ multiplex PCR; TCRdb's version includes in-frame clones alone and lacks a portion of them. Among over a million clones listed, around 98.5% were seen once. Sequencing was done on a sample of naive CD4+ T cells sorted from blood. These TCRs come from a man aged 25-40 years in good health. Each CDR3 is given with its conserved first and last residue. A D gene is named only where the DNA matches it firmly. Clone size is not always given. Where it is, it says once, few, many or a class for expanded clones.

clone_size,j_call,d_call,cdr3_length,v_call,cdr3_aa,cdr3_nt
-,TRBJ2-3,-,14,TRBV7-3,CASSSTGSTDTQYF,TGTGCCAGCAGCTCCACAGGGAGCACAGATACGCAGTATTTT
-,TRBJ2-2,-,16,TRBV19,CASSIPAGRFVGELFF,TGTGCCAGTAGTATTCCGGCAGGGAGATTTGTCGGGGAGCTGTTTTTT
-,TRBJ2-5,TRBD2,15,TRBV4-3,CASSQEMASGQTQYF,TGCGCCAGCAGCCAAGAGATGGCTAGCGGTCAGACCCAGTACTTC
-,TRBJ2-5,-,16,TRBV7-9,CASRDSERDHQETQYF,TGTGCCAGCAGGGATTCAGAACGGGACCACCAAGAGACCCAGTACTTC
-,TRBJ2-3,TRBD2,15,TRBV7-2,CASSSGLAGGDTQYF,TGTGCCAGCAGCTCCGGACTAGCGGGAGGAGATACGCAGTATTTT
-,TRBJ2-7,TRBD1,14,TRBV6-1,CASSEPGQGYEQYF,TGTGCCAGCAGTGAACCCGGACAGGGCTACGAGCAGTACTTC
-,TRBJ2-7,TRBD2,16,TRBV6-1,CASSVRVAGGPYEQYF,TGTGCCAGCAGTGTTCGCGTAGCGGGAGGGCCCTACGAGCAGTACTTC
-,TRBJ1-5,-,15,TRBV27,CASSSGTISNQPQHF,TGTGCCAGCAGTTCCGGGACTATTAGCAATCAGCCCCAGCATTTT
once,TRBJ2-7,-,14,TRBV19,CASRDISATYEQYF,TGTGCCAGTAGAGACATCAGCGCTACCTACGAGCAGTACTTC
-,TRBJ2-1,TRBD2,14,TRBV6-5,CATRLAGNYNEQFF,TGTGCCACCCGACTAGCGGGCAACTACAATGAGCAGTTCTTC
-,TRBJ2-7,TRBD1,16,TRBV9,CASSVGEGAVIYEQYF,TGTGCCAGCAGCGTAGGAGAGGGGGCGGTGATCTACGAGCAGTACTTC
-,TRBJ2-6,TRBD1,20,TRBV9,CASSIPDRGSRGSGANVLTF,TGTGCCAGCAGCATCCCTGACAGGGGGTCTCGAGGTTCTGGGGCCAACGTCCTGACTTTC
-,TRBJ2-5,-,11,TRBV5-6,CASSYQETQYF,TGTGCCAGCAGCTACCAAGAGACCCAGTACTTC
once,TRBJ2-1,TRBD2,17,TRBV5-1,CASIGGRAPNSYNEQFF,TGCGCCAGCATTGGCGGGAGGGCTCCAAACTCCTACAATGAGCAGTTCTTC
-,TRBJ1-5,-,17,TRBV19,CASSTPPGHNSNQPQHF,TGTGCCAGTAGTACTCCTCCGGGACACAATAGCAATCAGCCCCAGCATTTT
-,TRBJ1-1,-,13,TRBV5-1,CASSSGPGSEAFF,TGCGCCAGCAGCTCCGGCCCTGGATCTGAAGCTTTCTTT
-,TRBJ2-3,-,11,TRBV13,CASSVADTQYF,TGTGCCAGCAGCGTAGCAGATACGCAGTATTTT
-,TRBJ2-5,-,13,TRBV11-3,CASSPGPRDSQYF,TGTGCCAGCAGCCCAGGCCCAAGAGATAGCCAGTACTTC
-,TRBJ2-7,-,13,TRBV5-4,CASRGGGIDEQYF,TGTGCCAGCAGGGGGGGAGGAATCGACGAGCAGTACTTC
-,TRBJ1-3,-,14,TRBV29-1,CSVEDRRAGNTIYF,TGCAGCGTTGAAGACAGGAGGGCTGGAAACACCATATATTTT
-,TRBJ1-2,-,15,TRBV21-1,CASSKPTFTNYGYTF,TGTGCCAGCAGCAAACCAACCTTTACTAACTATGGCTACACCTTC
-,TRBJ2-1,-,18,TRBV7-3,CASSYLPVSAPSYNEQFF,TGTGCCAGCAGTTATCTTCCCGTTAGCGCCCCCTCCTACAATGAGCAGTTCTTC
-,TRBJ2-1,-,15,TRBV5-4,CASSPLREWNNEQFF,TGTGCCAGCAGCCCCTTACGAGAGTGGAACAATGAGCAGTTCTTC
-,TRBJ1-5,TRBD1,14,TRBV2,CASSRQGGNQPQHF,TGTGCCAGCAGCCGACAGGGAGGCAATCAGCCCCAGCATTTT